This T cell receptor beta chain was retrieved from a study of blood T cell repertoires in COVID-19. Study in general: Sites in the United States, Italy and Spain provided acute and convalescent COVID-19 samples. In each case, the material was cDNA or gDNA derived from T cells, B-cell-depleted T cells, or PBMCs.

Per the original methods: Researchers report that nucleated cell counts were estimated from reference gene primer amplification. The data were produced by immunoSEQ multiplex PCR, yet TCRdb's version contains in-frame clones alone and is incomplete. The V and J calls and the clone size are those of that table, but D and trimming were determined from the DNA. The table records approximately 150,000 clones, about 86% of them present only once. Trimming shortened V by 3 bases and J by 2 bases, and 14 bases separated the two germline ends. The CDR3 runs 14 residues. From germline, CDR1 is DFQATT and CDR2 SNEGSKA (reference sequence). A few counts support this clone.

The material sequenced was peripheral blood. The TCR originated in a woman in her 70s who had recovered from COVID-19. This chain connects TRBV20-1 to TRBJ2-7, with a weak D call TRBD1 (6 bases). CDR3 nucleotide sequence: TGCAGTGCTAGTGGGGTGGGGGCGGCCTACGAGCAGTACTTC. It specifies CSASGVGAAYEQYF.